This TCR beta chain was obtained from a study of blood T cells in healthy people across ages. This CDR3 has 17 residues. There were healthy Caucasian individuals from Russia, aged about 6 to 90, serving as donors. On this clonotype itself: What it binds is unknown. Mismatch with germline at one junction end may stem from a read error.

A J-beta primer mix and a sample-barcoded 5' primer were used in a second PCR of roughly 7 to 12 cycles. MiXCR, applied by TCRdb to the 5' RACE reads, yields one record per CDR3 protein. The sample yields 600,000 or so distinct CDR3 sequences, around half seen once. Study-level points and caveats: Measured against age, TCR beta diversity per million T cells decreased in a roughly linear manner. Changes seen in expanded clonotypes were possibly confounded by donor CMV status left unknown.

The receptor was isolated from an elderly man in good health. The gene calls are TRBV12-3 or TRBV12-4 and TRBJ1-2; 8 bases are a match to TRBD1. The sample was blood. For the CDR3, the DNA is TGTGTCAGCAGAAACTCCGGACAGGGTGGGGCTGGCTATGGCTACACCTTC. Its protein product is CVSRNSGQGGAGYGYTF.